This passage covers 30 T cell receptor beta chains from one sample sequenced in a study of T cells in localized non-small cell lung cancer. Clones were read by immunoSEQ multiplex PCR, and TCRdb kept only the in-frame ones, dropping some. The sample holds about 1,600 clones, about a quarter seen once. Sequencing used normal lung tissue next to the tumor, obtained before any cancer treatment. The receptor set was obtained from a male donor older than 55 with stage II squamous cell lung carcinoma.

This clone was observed a handful of times. At one end the junction does not follow the germline gene, possibly because of a read error. V and J are TRBV25-1 and TRBJ1-1; 7 nucleotides match TRBD1. CDR3 length equals 14 residues. CDR1 is MGHDK, CDR2 SYGVNS, per germline. The CDR3 nucleotides are TGTGCTAGCAGTGGACAGGCGGGAGCCACTGAAGCTTTCTTT. Its protein is CASSGQAGATEAFF.

The table lists this clone with a few counts. The chain uses TRBV9 and TRBJ2-1; D perhaps matches TRBD2 (6 bases). The CDR3 extends over 12 amino acids. Germline V lookup: CDR1 SGDLS, CDR2 YYNGEE. Trimming stripped 4 bases from V and 8 bases from J, with 10 bases between. The CDR3 sequence: CASSPWGDEQFF. As DNA, the CDR3 is TGTGCCAGCAGCCCCTGGGGGGATGAGCAGTTCTTC.

The V and J genes are TRBV6-8 and TRBJ1-6, with D perhaps matching TRBD1 (6 bases). The V gene's germline CDR1 is MNHGY and CDR2 SAAAGT. V lost 0 bases, J lost 7 bases, and 16 bases lay in between. The CDR3 sequence is 17 residues long. The CDR3 bases are TGTGCCAGCAGTTACTCGGGCAGGGGCGTGGGGAATTCACCCCTCCACTTT. The encoded protein is CASSYSGRGVGNSPLHF.

A few counts support this clone. The chain combines TRBV6-1 with TRBJ2-7; 12 positions match TRBD2. The CDR3 has 16 residues. Germline assignment: CDR1 MNHNS and CDR2 SASEGT. V trimming: 1 base; J trimming: 0 bases; junction bases outside the gene matches: 1. The CDR3 DNA reads TGTGCCAGCAGTGAAGGACTAGCGGGGGCCTCCTACGAGCAGTACTTC. Translated: CASSEGLAGASYEQYF.

This sequence joins TRBV11-3 and TRBJ1-1, with TRBD1 matching over 9 bases. CDR3 size: 15 residues. Germline V gene data show CDR1 as SGHNT and CDR2 as YENEEA. V was pared by 2 bases and J by 4 bases, with 5 bases of the junction left unmatched. The CDR3 loop reads CASSLLTGGRTEAFF. CDR3 nucleotide sequence: TGTGCCAGCAGCTTACTTACAGGGGGCCGCACTGAAGCTTTCTTT.

This clone is large (0.1 to 1%) in the sample. The chain recombines TRBV19 with TRBJ1-4; 7 bases align to TRBD1. The germline V gene encodes CDR1 LNHDA and CDR2 SQIVND (reference sequence). V was pared by 0 bases and J by 5 bases, with 12 bases of the junction left unmatched. This CDR3 region has 18 residues. The CDR3 here is CASSIDRLQGLENEKLFF. The CDR3 coding sequence is TGTGCCAGTAGTATAGATCGCCTACAGGGGCTCGAAAATGAAAAACTGTTTTTT.

By frequency in the sample, this clone is medium-sized. V usage is TRBV9 and J usage is TRBJ2-3; 8 nucleotides align to TRBD2. Germline CDR1 is SGDLS and CDR2 is YYNGEE. After removal of 0 bases from V and 2 bases from J, the junction contained 8 bases not matched to a gene. The CDR3 consists of 17 residues. The CDR3 nucleotides read TGTGCCAGCAGCGTAGTGGGAGCGGGGGAGATCACAGATACGCAGTATTTT. Translated, it gives CASSVVGAGEITDTQYF.

Sample share makes this clone medium-sized. The J gene is TRBJ2-5, the V gene TRBV11-3; the D gene is possibly TRBD2 (8 bases). The germline CDR1 and CDR2 sequences are SGHNT and YENEEA. Trimming left V 4 bases short and J 2 bases short, with 17 bases between. The CDR3 sequence is 16 residues long. CDR3 DNA: TGTGCCAGCAGCTGGCTATTAGCGGGACAGCAAGAGACCCAGTACTTC. Translating gives CASSWLLAGQQETQYF.

As DNA, the CDR3 is TGTGCCAGCTCACCACGAACGGGGAATCAGCCCCAGCATTTT. Amino acids: CASSPRTGNQPQHF. This chain links TRBV18 with TRBJ1-5; D ambiguous. Looked up from germline, CDR1 is KGHSH and CDR2 is LQKENI. The CDR3 runs to 14 residues. V was shortened by 1 base and J by 4 bases, with 8 bases between the two germline ends.

The gene calls are TRBV10-2 and TRBJ1-3; 8 nucleotides line up with TRBD1. The junction had 10 bases not matched to a gene; V was cut back by 5 bases and J by 4 bases. CDR1 and CDR2 (germline): WSHSY, SAAADI. CDR3 length equals 16 residues. In DNA, the CDR3 is TGCGCCAGCAGTACACTGCAGGGGGCGAGAGGAAACACCATATATTTT. This codes for CASSTLQGARGNTIYF.

This clone is classed as large. This sequence joins TRBV6-8 and TRBJ1-1; no clear D gene. V lost 7 bases and J 0 bases, leaving 12 bases between the germline ends. Germline-derived CDR1 and CDR2 are MNHGY and SAAAGT. The length of the CDR3 is 14 residues. Here the CDR3 reads CASTRMGMNTEAFF. In nucleotides, the CDR3 is TGTGCCAGCACCCGGATGGGGATGAACACTGAAGCTTTCTTT.

The J gene is TRBJ1-1, the V gene TRBV9, with TRBD1 identical over 9 bases. Germline loops: CDR1 SGDLS, CDR2 YYNGEE. V shed 3 bases, J shed 4 bases, and the junction held 7 bases outside the gene matches. This CDR3 comprises 15 residues. The CDR3 spells CASSDPQGAVTEAFF. The CDR3 DNA reads TGTGCCAGCAGCGACCCACAGGGGGCGGTCACTGAAGCTTTCTTT.

This clone was counted a few times. This sequence joins TRBV6-8 and TRBJ1-1; maybe TRBD1 (5 bases). Trimming took 7 bases from V and 0 from J, leaving 12 bases between them. The CDR3 sequence is 14 residues long. Germline CDR1 reads MNHGY; CDR2 reads SAAAGT. The DNA of the CDR3 is TGTGCCAGCAAGGGGAACAGCATGAACACTGAAGCTTTCTTT. Its translation: CASKGNSMNTEAFF.

The chain carries TRBV5-1 and TRBJ2-5; 11 nucleotides line up with TRBD1. The CDR3 spans 15 residues. With 1 base clipped from V and 5 bases from J, the junction kept 4 bases outside the gene matches. Per the germline V gene, CDR1 is SGHRS and CDR2 is YFSETQ. In DNA, the CDR3 is TGCGCCAGCAGCTTGCAATGGGACAGGGGGGAGACCCAGTACTTC. Translating gives CASSLQWDRGETQYF. Based on the CDR3 plus reference TRBV5-1 and TRBJ2-5, the full variable domain is KAGVTQTPRYLIKTRGQQVTLSCSPISGHRSVSWYQQTPGQGLQFLFEYFSETQRNKGNFPGRFSGRQFSNSRSEMNVSTLELGDSALYLCASSLQWDRGETQYFGPGTRLLVL.

The table lists this clone with a few counts. The chain uses TRBV6-8 and TRBJ1-4; possibly TRBD1 for D (6 bases). Trimming cost V 2 bases and J 4 bases, with 20 bases left between them. Germline CDR1 reads MNHGY; CDR2 reads SAAAGT. This CDR3 region has 18 residues. Here the CDR3 reads CASSYLLKNRVGNEKLFF. CDR3 DNA: TGTGCCAGCAGTTACCTACTAAAAAACAGGGTTGGTAATGAAAAACTGTTTTTT.

In this sample, this clone turned up a few times. This chain uses TRBV11-3 with TRBJ1-1; a possible D gene is TRBD1 (6 bases). This CDR3 spans 15 amino acids. Germline V CDR1 and CDR2: SGHNT, YENEEA. Trimming took 1 base from V and 0 from J, leaving 9 bases between them. The CDR3 region is CASSLVGGVNTEAFF. The CDR3 DNA reads TGTGCCAGCAGCTTAGTGGGGGGCGTGAACACTGAAGCTTTCTTT.

The gene calls are TRBV9 and TRBJ2-7; 7 nucleotides agree with TRBD1. The CDR3 sequence is 13 residues long. V lost 5 bases to trimming and J lost 0 bases; unmatched junction nucleotides: 2. Germline V gene lookup returns CDR1 SGDLS and CDR2 YYNGEE. CDR3 loop: CASSGDSSYEQYF. CDR3 coding DNA: TGTGCCAGCAGTGGGGACAGCTCCTACGAGCAGTACTTC.

This clone was counted between two and nine times. This chain links TRBV6-8 with TRBJ1-4; perhaps TRBD1 as D (5 bases). This CDR3 contains 15 residues. V was clipped by 5 bases and J by 8 bases, with 18 bases between them. The germline CDR1 and CDR2 sequences are MNHGY and SAAAGT. The CDR3 sequence: CASSEIQGSGEKLFF. In DNA form, the CDR3 reads TGTGCCAGCAGTGAGATTCAGGGCAGTGGAGAAAAACTGTTTTTT.

V is TRBV18 and J is TRBJ2-1, with TRBD2 matching over 12 bases. CDR1 is KGHSH, CDR2 LQKENI, per germline. The V gene end was trimmed by 1 base and the J gene end by 8 bases; junction bases not matched to a gene: 9. CDR3 length: 17 amino acids. The CDR3 region is CASSPLPATSGGDEQFF. The DNA for the CDR3 is TGTGCCAGCTCACCACTTCCCGCGACTAGCGGGGGAGATGAGCAGTTCTTC.

This sequence joins TRBV19 and TRBJ2-2; D not certain. The germline V and J ends were trimmed by 5 bases and 5 bases, with 12 bases remaining between them. This CDR3 comprises 14 residues. Germline V CDR1 and CDR2: LNHDA, SQIVND (reference sequence). Here the CDR3 reads CASSPALRTGELFF. The CDR3 nucleotides read TGTGCCAGTAGTCCCGCATTAAGGACCGGGGAGCTGTTTTTT.

J is TRBJ2-3 and V is TRBV18; either TRBD1 or TRBD2 may supply D (5 bases each). The length of the CDR3 is 16 residues. Between the trimmed V and J ends, which lost 3 bases and 2 bases, there was a span of 15 bases. Germline assignment: CDR1 KGHSH and CDR2 LQKENI. CDR3 loop: CASSPVGRRFTDTQYF. The CDR3 bases are TGTGCCAGCTCACCCGTGGGACGGAGATTCACAGATACGCAGTATTTT. Drawing the rest from reference TRBV18 and TRBJ2-3, the complete variable domain is NAGVMQNPRHLVRRRGQEARLRCSPMKGHSHVYWYRQLPEEGLKFMVYLQKENIIDESGMPKERFSAEFPKEGPSILRIQQVVRGDSAAYFCASSPVGRRFTDTQYFGPGTRLTVL.

The chain joins TRBV6-8 to TRBJ2-1, with 7 bases matching TRBD1. The CDR3 spans 13 residues. CDR1 and CDR2 from the germline V gene are MNHGY and SAAAGT. V trimming: 9 bases; J trimming: 4 bases; junction bases outside the gene matches: 6. DNA of the CDR3: TGTGCCAGTAGTCGGGACAGTTACAATGAGCAGTTCTTC. The encoded protein is CASSRDSYNEQFF.

To note about this clone: One or more nucleotides could not be called with certainty, so the encoded amino acid is given as X. V usage is TRBV19 and J usage is TRBJ1-1; D uncertain. This CDR3 contains 13 residues. Germline V gene sequence: CDR1 LNHDA, CDR2 SQIVND (reference sequence). Trimming took off 7 bases at V and 6 bases at J, with 15 bases between the two ends. CDR3 in amino acids: CASIGKGXSEAFF. The CDR3 nucleotides read TGTGCCAGTATTGGGAAGGGCGRGTCTGAAGCTTTCTTT.

This clone was detected only a few times. CDR3 loop: CASSRGGLYGYTF. CDR3 DNA sequence: TGTGCCAGCAGCCGCGGAGGGCTCTATGGCTACACCTTC. The V call is TRBV25-1, the J call TRBJ1-2, with no clear D. Between the trimmed V and J ends, which lost 6 bases and 4 bases, there was a span of 12 bases. The CDR3 covers 13 residues. Germline loops: CDR1 MGHDK, CDR2 SYGVNS.

This clone has a handful of counts. V is TRBV9 and J is TRBJ2-5, with 7 bases fitting TRBD1. Per the germline V gene, CDR1 is SGDLS and CDR2 is YYNGEE. V shed 7 bases, J shed 5 bases, and the junction held 11 bases outside the gene matches. The CDR3 sequence is 14 residues long. The CDR3 DNA reads TGTGCCAGCTCGGGACAGACCTTTAGGGAGACCCAGTACTTC. This gives the protein CASSGQTFRETQYF.

The DNA for the CDR3 is TGTGCCAGCAGGGGGAAGGGGGGAGGCTCCAATTCACCCCTCCACTTT. Residues: CASRGKGGGSNSPLHF. V and J are TRBV11-3 and TRBJ1-6; D is perhaps TRBD1 (6 bases). V was cut by 6 bases and J by 7 bases, with 19 bases left in between. This CDR3 spans 16 amino acids. Germline values: CDR1 SGHNT, CDR2 YENEEA. Using reference TRBV11-3 and TRBJ1-6 for the parts outside the CDR3, the full variable domain is EAGVVQSPRYKIIEKKQPVAFWCNPISGHNTLYWYLQNLGQGPELLIRYENEEAVDDSQLPKDRFSAERLKGVDSTLKIQPAELGDSAVYLCASRGKGGGSNSPLHFGNGTRLTVT.

The rearrangement links TRBV29-1 to TRBJ1-1, with D possibly matching TRBD1 (6 bases). The germline V gene has CDR1 SQVTM and CDR2 ANQGSEA. The V gene lost 4 bases and the J gene lost 0 bases, with 9 bases spanning the gap. CDR3 size: 13 residues. CDR3 coding DNA: TGCAGCGTTGGGGGGGGCATGAACACTGAAGCTTTCTTT. Its protein is CSVGGGMNTEAFF.

The V and J genes are TRBV10-1 and TRBJ2-7; D unclear. The CDR3 has 12 amino acids. Trimming removed 0 bases from V and 4 bases from J, with 4 bases in between. Germline values: CDR1 WNHNN, CDR2 SYGVQD (reference sequence). CDR3 sequence reads: CASSESGYEQYF. DNA of the CDR3: TGCGCCAGCAGTGAGTCTGGGTACGAGCAGTACTTC.

This rearrangement joins TRBV6-4 to TRBJ2-5, with D hard to call. The CDR3 runs 11 residues. CDR1 is MRHNA, CDR2 SNTAGT, per germline. Trimming took 5 bases from V and 5 from J, leaving 6 bases between them. CDR3 region: CASSYMETQYF. Written as DNA, the CDR3 is TGTGCCAGCAGTTACATGGAGACCCAGTACTTC.

This clone is labeled as large. The chain has TRBV10-3 and TRBJ2-7; D is uncertain. The CDR3 sequence is 15 residues long. Looked up from germline, CDR1 is ENHRY and CDR2 is SYGVKD. Trimming left V 0 bases short and J 5 bases short, with 14 bases between. CDR3 region: CAISESRNQVNEQYF. CDR3 DNA sequence: TGTGCCATCAGTGAGTCCAGGAATCAGGTAAACGAGCAGTACTTC.